Below, one TCR beta chain is given with its context. The sample is drawn from a study of T cell changes during pregnancy in multiple sclerosis. The protocol was immunoSEQ multiplex PCR, while the TCRdb copy is restricted to in-frame clones and leaves out a portion. The top ten hold 0.44% of the sample, which has some 120,000 clones, about 95% seen once. The sample consisted of peripheral blood, taken after pregnancy. The clonotype comes from a female donor with multiple sclerosis, enrolled in a pregnancy study.

CDR3 loop: CASSRPGGGEQYF. CDR3 DNA sequence: TGTGCCAGCAGTCGACCAGGGGGAGGCGAGCAGTACTTC. The chain uses TRBV6-5 and TRBJ2-7, with a tentative D call TRBD1 (7 bases). Trimming removed 5 bases at V and 6 bases at J, with 14 bases between. The CDR3 sequence is 13 residues long. CDR1 is MNHEY, CDR2 SVGAGI, per germline.